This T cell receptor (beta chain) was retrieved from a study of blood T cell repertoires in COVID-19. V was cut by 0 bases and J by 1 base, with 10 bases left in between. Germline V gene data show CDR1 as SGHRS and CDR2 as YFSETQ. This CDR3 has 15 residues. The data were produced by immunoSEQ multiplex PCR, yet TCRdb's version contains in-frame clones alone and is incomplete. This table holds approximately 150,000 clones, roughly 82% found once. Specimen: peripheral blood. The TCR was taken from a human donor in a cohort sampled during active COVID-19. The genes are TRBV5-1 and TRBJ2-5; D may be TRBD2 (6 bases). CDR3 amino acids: CASSLGGMPQETQYF. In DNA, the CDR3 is TGCGCCAGCAGCTTGGGCGGGATGCCCCAAGAGACCCAGTACTTC.